This TCR beta chain was captured in a study of blood T cells in healthy people across ages. Findings of the study overall: TCR beta diversity tracked closely with naive T cell percentage. TCR beta diversity per million T cells fell roughly linearly with age.

A second 7 to 11 cycle PCR used barcoded and J-beta primers. The template-switch adaptor was a 5' adaptor with 12 random nucleotides. It tagged each cDNA molecule. TCRdb itself ran the 5' RACE reads through MiXCR, one entry per CDR3 protein. The sample has 800,000 or so distinct CDR3 sequences, around two thirds seen once. Isolating PBMCs gave at least 7 million of these cells per sample. Details on this clonotype: No antigen is known for it.

Germline CDR1 and CDR2: DFQATT and SNEGSKA (reference sequence). This CDR3 has 16 residues. Trimming took off 2 bases at V and 0 bases at J, with 16 bases between the two ends. The sequencing sample was made of blood. The sequence came from a man aged 30 to 45 in good health. The chain links TRBV20-1 to TRBJ1-2; D possibly corresponds to TRBD1 (6 bases). CDR3 sequence: CSARKTGGGPNYGYTF. The CDR3 DNA reads as TGCAGTGCTAGAAAGACAGGAGGTGGGCCTAACTATGGCTACACCTTC.